This T cell receptor (beta chain) was sequenced during a study of blood T cell repertoires in COVID-19. Study background: Acute and convalescent COVID-19 specimens originated in the United States, Italy and Spain.

The assay was immunoSEQ multiplex PCR, and TCRdb's table has in-frame clones only and misses some. The sample lists tens of thousands of clones, 84% occurring once. The length of the CDR3 is 16 residues. Germline V gives CDR1 SGHTA, CDR2 FQGTGA. The V segment lost 5 bases and the J segment 5 bases; nucleotides outside the gene matches: 11. This clone was found once. This TCR was sampled from a man in his fifties or sixties with acute or convalescent COVID-19. The J gene is TRBJ2-1, the V gene TRBV7-3; 8 bases agree with TRBD2. The sequencing sample was made of peripheral blood. The CDR3 reads CASSLPSGGGDNEQFF. The CDR3 DNA is TGTGCCAGCAGCCTCCCGAGCGGGGGAGGGGACAATGAGCAGTTCTTC.